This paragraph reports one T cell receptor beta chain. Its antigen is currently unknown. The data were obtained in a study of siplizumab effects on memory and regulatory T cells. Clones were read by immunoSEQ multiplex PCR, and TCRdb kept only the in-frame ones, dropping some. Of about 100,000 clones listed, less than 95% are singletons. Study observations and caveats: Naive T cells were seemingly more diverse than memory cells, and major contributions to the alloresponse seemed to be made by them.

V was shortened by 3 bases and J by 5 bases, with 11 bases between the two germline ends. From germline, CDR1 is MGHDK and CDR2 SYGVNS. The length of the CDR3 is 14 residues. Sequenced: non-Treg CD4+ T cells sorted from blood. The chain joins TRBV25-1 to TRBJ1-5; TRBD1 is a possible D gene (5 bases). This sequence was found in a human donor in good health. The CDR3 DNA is TGTGCCAGCAGTGACCCGGGACTGCATCAGCCCCAGCATTTT. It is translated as CASSDPGLHQPQHF.